The 20 T cell receptor beta chains presented below share a single source sample, sequenced in a study of cytomegalovirus exposure and HLA in healthy donors. The PCR ran on 60 Vbeta and 13 Jbeta primers. Profiling relied on immunoSEQ multiplex PCR, and the TCRdb table lists in-frame clones only, not all of them. The table records around 200,000 clones, 79% of them present only once. Sequenced: PBMCs. The receptor source for this set is a woman in her 30s in good health and CMV-seropositive.

V usage is TRBV30 and J usage is TRBJ2-7; 9 bases fit TRBD1. This CDR3 has 14 amino acids. V lost 2 bases, J lost 5 bases, and 7 bases stayed unmatched. CDR1 GTSNPN and CDR2 SVGIG come from the germline V gene (reference sequence). The CDR3 DNA reads as TGTGCCTGGAGTCCCGGGACAGGGATCAACGAGCAGTACTTC. Its protein product is CAWSPGTGINEQYF.

The CDR3 spells CASSWGGTGPSYEQYF. CDR3 bases: TGCGCCAGCAGCTGGGGGGGGACAGGGCCCTCCTACGAGCAGTACTTC. This sequence joins TRBV5-1 and TRBJ2-7; 9 nucleotides line up with TRBD1. CDR1 SGHRS and CDR2 YFSETQ come from the germline V gene. This CDR3 has 16 amino acids. V dropped 3 bases and J dropped 0; count of bases not matched to a gene: 7. The whole variable domain, remainder taken from reference TRBV5-1 and TRBJ2-7, is KAGVTQTPRYLIKTRGQQVTLSCSPISGHRSVSWYQQTPGQGLQFLFEYFSETQRNKGNFPGRFSGRQFSNSRSEMNVSTLELGDSALYLCASSWGGTGPSYEQYFGPGTRLTVT.

The chain employs TRBV7-9 and TRBJ1-5, with a tentative D call TRBD1 (5 bases). Germline CDR1 SEHNR, CDR2 FQNEAQ (reference sequence). This CDR3 comprises 14 residues. V lost 4 bases and J lost 5, with 12 bases in between. The CDR3 DNA sequence: TGTGCCAGCAGCTCGGGGGGAGTAGATCAGCCCCAGCATTTT. Translating it yields CASSSGGVDQPQHF.

This clone occurred once. This sequence joins TRBV6-5 and TRBJ1-5; the D gene is possibly TRBD1 (5 bases). Trimming stripped 2 bases from V and 1 base from J, with 12 bases between. The CDR3 consists of 16 residues. Germline values: CDR1 MNHEY, CDR2 SVGAGI. The CDR3 loop reads CASSYAAGSSNQPQHF. In DNA form, the CDR3 reads TGTGCCAGCAGTTACGCCGCAGGGTCCAGCAATCAGCCCCAGCATTTT.

J is TRBJ2-4 and V is TRBV7-2, with a tentative D call TRBD1 (5 bases). This CDR3 comprises 15 residues. The germline V gene encodes CDR1 SGHTA and CDR2 FQGNSA. Trimming took off 4 bases at V and 1 base at J, with 11 bases between the two ends. The CDR3 DNA is TGTGCCAGCAGCTCCAAGGGGTTGGCCAAAAACATTCAGTACTTC. Amino acids: CASSSKGLAKNIQYF.

V gene TRBV21-1 combines with J gene TRBJ2-7; whether TRBD2, the table's D call, matches the DNA was not checked. TRBV21-1 counts as a pseudogene. CDR3 length equals 13 residues. The CDR3 DNA is TGTGCCAGCAGCAAAGGCATTAGCGGGAGGTACATAGTC. Its translation: CASSKGISGRYIV.

The chain employs TRBV2 and TRBJ2-2; 7 positions match TRBD1. The germline CDR1 and CDR2 sequences are SNHLY and FYNNEI. V lost 8 bases and J lost 6; bases outside the gene matches: 6. This CDR3 has 13 residues. The CDR3 coding sequence is TGTGCCAGCCACAGACAGGGTGCCGGGGAGCTGTTTTTT. This codes for CASHRQGAGELFF.

Concerning this clone: One end of the junction is discordant with germline, which a read error may explain. The gene calls are TRBV7-9 and TRBJ2-2; a weak D match, TRBD2 (6 bases). This CDR3 has 16 residues. Germline V gene sequence: CDR1 SEHNR, CDR2 FQNEAQ (reference sequence). CDR3 sequence reads: CSSSLGPGENTGELFF. In DNA form, the CDR3 reads TGTTCCAGCAGCTTAGGGCCGGGGGAGAACACCGGGGAGCTGTTTTTT.

The chain has TRBV5-6 and TRBJ1-2, with D tentatively TRBD1 (6 bases). The CDR3 totals 16 residues. V lost 1 base, J lost 2 bases, and 15 bases lay in between. The germline V gene encodes CDR1 SGHDT and CDR2 YYEEEE. The CDR3 region is CASSLISDSQNYGYTF. In nucleotides, the CDR3 is TGTGCCAGCAGCTTGATTTCGGACAGTCAGAACTATGGCTACACCTTC.

The V call is TRBV10-3, the J call TRBJ2-5, with 10 bases lining up with TRBD1. The J call may be incorrect, as the DNA end agrees better with TRBJ2-7. Germline CDR1 reads ENHRY; CDR2 reads SYGVKD. This CDR3 comprises 13 residues. This chain's CDR3 is CAITGTGDGEQYF. CDR3 DNA sequence: TGTGCCATCACTGGGACAGGGGATGGCGAGCAGTACTTC.

The rearrangement uses TRBV25-1 and TRBJ2-7, with TRBD1 matching over 8 bases. The length of the CDR3 is 14 residues. J was trimmed by 5 bases and V by 4 bases; bases with no gene match: 7. CDR1 is MGHDK and CDR2 is SYGVNS in the germline V gene. The CDR3 sequence: CASSGYRGKDEQYF. The DNA for the CDR3 is TGTGCCAGCAGTGGCTACAGGGGGAAAGACGAGCAGTACTTC.

The chain combines TRBV11-2 with TRBJ2-3; TRBD2 matches at 9 bases. The CDR3 has 13 amino acids. Germline V gene data show CDR1 as SGHAT and CDR2 as FQNNGV. Trimming cost V 4 bases and J 4 bases; bases outside gene matches: 0. In nucleotides, the CDR3 is TGTGCCAGCAGCTGGACTAGCGCAGATACGCAGTATTTT. It yields the protein CASSWTSADTQYF.

The chain has TRBV7-2 and TRBJ2-5; a weak D match, TRBD2 (5 bases). CDR1 is SGHTA and CDR2 is FQGNSA in the germline V gene. V lost 2 bases, J lost 2 bases, and 12 bases lay in between. The CDR3 covers 15 residues. The CDR3: CASSLQIPGQETQYF. The CDR3 DNA sequence: TGTGCCAGCAGCTTACAAATACCGGGACAAGAGACCCAGTACTTC.

V and J are TRBV9 and TRBJ2-3; perhaps TRBD2 as D (7 bases). The length of the CDR3 is 18 residues. The germline CDR1 and CDR2 sequences are SGDLS and YYNGEE. The V gene lost 3 bases and the J gene lost 4 bases, with 24 bases spanning the gap. CDR3 sequence reads: CASSGKGGQAAEADTQYF. The CDR3 bases are TGTGCCAGCAGCGGTAAGGGGGGGCAGGCCGCGGAGGCAGATACGCAGTATTTT.

The rearrangement uses TRBV5-4 and TRBJ2-6; the match to TRBD2 covers 9 bases. Germline loops: CDR1 SGHNT, CDR2 YYREEE (reference sequence). V dropped 4 bases and J dropped 2; count of bases not matched to a gene: 10. The CDR3 contains 18 residues. The CDR3 here is CASSRGGGARAGANVLTF. Here the CDR3 DNA reads TGTGCCAGCAGCCGGGGCGGGGGGGCTAGGGCTGGGGCCAACGTCCTGACTTTC.

This sequence joins TRBV7-9 and TRBJ1-2; perhaps TRBD1 as D (5 bases). Trimming cost V 4 bases and J 3 bases, with 21 bases left between them. In germline, CDR1 is SEHNR, CDR2 FQNEAQ (reference sequence). This CDR3 is 17 amino acids long. The CDR3 nucleotides read TGTGCCAGCAGCTCTACGGGACTCACGGGGGGGTACTATGGCTACACCTTC. It specifies CASSSTGLTGGYYGYTF.

This clone was observed a handful of times. The J gene is TRBJ1-2, the V gene TRBV6-4; D might be TRBD1 (6 bases). V lost 6 bases to trimming and J lost 4 bases, with 12 bases between them. The germline gives CDR1 MRHNA, CDR2 SNTAGT. This CDR3 spans 13 amino acids. The chain's CDR3 is CASSAQQGYGYTF. Here the CDR3 DNA reads TGTGCCAGCAGCGCCCAACAGGGCTATGGCTACACCTTC.

The genes are TRBV4-1 and TRBJ2-1, with D possibly matching TRBD2 (5 bases). The CDR3 is 13 amino acids. The V and J ends lost 5 bases and 4 bases respectively, with 9 bases between them. CDR1 is MGHRA and CDR2 is YSYEKL in the germline V gene. In DNA, the CDR3 is TGCGCCAGCAGCTTTTGGGAGTACAATGAGCAGTTCTTC. Its protein is CASSFWEYNEQFF.

V is TRBV4-3 and J is TRBJ2-3; 8 bases map to TRBD2. This CDR3 contains 15 residues. V shed 1 base, J shed 6 bases, and the junction held 6 bases outside the gene matches. Germline-derived CDR1 and CDR2 are LGHNA and YSLEER. CDR3 DNA sequence: TGCGCCAGCAGCCAAGGGACTAGCCCCGGGGATACGCAGTATTTT. This encodes CASSQGTSPGDTQYF.

This clone was detected only a few times. The chain combines TRBV6-5 with TRBJ2-1; a possible D gene is TRBD1 (5 bases). The CDR3 is 13 residues long. Trimming removed 9 bases from V and 0 bases from J, with 9 bases in between. Germline-derived CDR1 and CDR2 are MNHEY and SVGAGI. For the CDR3, the DNA is TGTGCCAGTCAAGACAGCTCCTACAATGAGCAGTTCTTC. Its protein product is CASQDSSYNEQFF.